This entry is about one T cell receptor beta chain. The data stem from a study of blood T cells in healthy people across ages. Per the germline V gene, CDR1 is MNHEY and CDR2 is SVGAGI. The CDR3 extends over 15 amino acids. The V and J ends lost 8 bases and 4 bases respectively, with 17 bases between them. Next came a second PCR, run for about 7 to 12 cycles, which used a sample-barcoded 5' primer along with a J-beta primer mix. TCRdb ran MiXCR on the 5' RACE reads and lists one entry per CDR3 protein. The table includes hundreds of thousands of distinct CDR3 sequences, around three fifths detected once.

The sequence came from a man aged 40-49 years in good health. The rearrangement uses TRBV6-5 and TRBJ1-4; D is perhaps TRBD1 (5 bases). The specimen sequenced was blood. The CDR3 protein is CASRAAGAVNEKLFF. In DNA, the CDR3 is TGTGCCAGCCGAGCCGCCGGGGCAGTTAATGAAAAACTGTTTTTT.